A single sample gave rise to the 5 T cell receptor beta chains below, sequenced in a study of blood T cell repertoires in COVID-19. Profiling relied on immunoSEQ multiplex PCR, and the TCRdb table lists in-frame clones only, not all of them. Of over 200,000 clones listed, 70% to 90% were seen once; the top ten hold 11%. Sequencing was performed on PBMCs or T cells enriched from blood (not recorded which). These receptors originate from a man younger than 45 who had recovered from COVID-19.

Only one count was recorded for this clone. This chain joins TRBV5-4 and TRBJ1-6, with TRBD1 matching over 8 bases. CDR3 size: 14 residues. The germline CDR1 and CDR2 sequences are SGHNT and YYREEE (reference sequence). Germline trimming cut 4 bases from V and 7 bases from J; bases unmatched to any gene: 4. The chain's CDR3 is CASSRGQGNSPLHF. CDR3 bases: TGTGCCAGCAGCCGTGGACAGGGAAATTCACCCCTCCACTTT.

A few counts support this clone. The CDR3 DNA follows: TGTGCCAGCAGCCCTTCTAGCGGGAGGACCTTCGAGCAGTACTTC. Protein: CASSPSSGRTFEQYF. V is TRBV28 and J is TRBJ2-7; 11 bases line up with TRBD2. The J segment lost 6 bases and the V segment lost 6 bases, leaving 10 bases of the junction unmatched. Germline-derived CDR1 and CDR2 are MDHEN and SYDVKM. CDR3 length: 15 amino acids. The full variable domain, completed using reference TRBV28 and TRBJ2-7, is DVKVTQSSRYLVKRTGEKVFLECVQDMDHENMFWYRQDPGLGLRLIYFSYDVKMKEKGDIPEGYSVSREKKERFSLILESASTNQTSMYLCASSPSSGRTFEQYFGPGTRLTVT.

The CDR3 DNA is TGTGCCAGCTCATCCCGGGATTCACCCCTCCACTTT. The encoded protein is CASSSRDSPLHF. The V and J genes are TRBV18 and TRBJ1-6; D is unresolved. CDR1 and CDR2 from the germline V gene are KGHSH and LQKENI. The V and J ends lost 5 bases and 8 bases respectively, with 7 bases between them. The CDR3 totals 12 residues.

The J gene is TRBJ2-7, the V gene TRBV6-2 or TRBV6-3; 7 bases line up with TRBD1. Germline loops: CDR1 MNHEY, CDR2 SVGEGT. The CDR3 is 15 amino acids. With 6 bases clipped from V and 2 bases from J, the junction kept 10 bases outside the gene matches. The DNA for the CDR3 is TGTGCCAGCAGCAGTCCGGGACAGACCACCTACGAGCAGTACTTC. It codes for CASSSPGQTTYEQYF.

The V call is TRBV7-9, the J call TRBJ2-3; TRBD1 matches at 7 bases. The V gene end was trimmed by 3 bases and the J gene end by 5 bases; junction bases not matched to a gene: 8. The germline V gene encodes CDR1 SEHNR and CDR2 FQNEAQ (reference sequence). This CDR3 comprises 15 residues. This CDR3 reads CASSFGQEKGDTQYF. Here the CDR3 DNA reads TGTGCCAGCAGCTTCGGACAGGAGAAGGGAGATACGCAGTATTTT.